Listed below are T cell receptor beta chains from one sample, sequenced in a study of T cells in Graves' hyperthyroidism and ophthalmopathy. TCRdb ran MiXCR on the multiplex PCR reads and lists one entry per CDR3 protein. The data show a few hundred thousand distinct CDR3 sequences, roughly 16% seen once. The material sequenced was blood. Receptors were obtained from a woman aged 40 to 55 with Graves' ophthalmopathy. CDR3s include the opening cysteine and the closing phenylalanine or tryptophan. D genes are given only for firm matches. Only some rows state a clone size, as once, few, many or a class for expanded clones.

length,J,D,size,V,CDR3,DNA
14,TRBJ1-1,TRBD1,many,TRBV20-1,CSARDRTGRTEAFF,TGCAGTGCTAGAGATCGGACAGGACGCACTGAAGCTTTCTTT
16,TRBJ2-4,.,.,TRBV7-2,CASSPHTESTKNIQYF,TGTGCCAGCAGCCCTCACACCGAAAGTACCAAAAACATTCAGTACTTC
15,TRBJ1-1,.,many,TRBV11-2,CASSLGGLMNTEAFF,TGTGCCAGCAGCTTAGGAGGGCTCATGAACACTGAAGCTTTCTTT
15,TRBJ2-4,.,.,TRBV7-9,CASSAPEGGKNIQYF,TGTGCCAGCAGCGCCCCGGAGGGTGGCAAAAACATTCAGTACTTC
16,TRBJ2-7,.,.,TRBV5-1,CASSPIGGAGHDEQYF,TGCGCCAGCAGCCCGATAGGAGGGGCAGGGCACGACGAGCAGTACTTC
16,TRBJ2-3,TRBD2,.,TRBV7-6,CASSPRPSGNTDTQYF,TGTGCCAGCAGCCCGCGACCTAGCGGAAACACAGATACGCAGTATTTT
15,TRBJ1-5,.,.,TRBV19,CASKGDRYSNQPQHF,TGTGCCAGTAAAGGTGACAGGTATAGCAATCAGCCCCAGCATTTT
14,TRBJ2-1,TRBD1,many,TRBV11-1,CASEGTGGLDEQFF,TGTGCCTCGGAGGGGACAGGGGGCCTTGATGAGCAGTTCTTC
16,TRBJ2-5,TRBD2,few,TRBV10-3,CATAGLAGGRGETQYF,TGTGCCACAGCGGGACTAGCGGGAGGGAGAGGAGAGACCCAGTACTTC
18,TRBJ2-1,TRBD2,many,TRBV7-6,CASSLPFGTSGSDNEQFF,TGTGCCAGCAGCCTACCGTTCGGGACTAGCGGGAGTGACAATGAGCAGTTCTTC
16,TRBJ2-3,.,few,TRBV5-1,CASSFYGGGSTDTQYF,TGCGCCAGCAGCTTTTATGGGGGAGGAAGCACAGATACGCAGTATTTT
15,TRBJ2-3,TRBD2,many,TRBV6-1,CASSYERESTDTQYF,TGTGCCAGCAGTTATGAGCGGGAGAGCACAGATACGCAGTATTTT
15,TRBJ1-6,.,many,TRBV3-1,CASSQGAALNSPLHF,TGTGCCAGCAGCCAAGGAGCGGCCTTGAATTCACCCCTCCACTTT
14,TRBJ2-1,.,few,TRBV20-1,CSAKDRYTYNEQFF,TGCAGTGCTAAGGACAGATACACCTACAATGAGCAGTTCTTC
14,TRBJ1-2,.,few,TRBV9,CASSDNTGGYGYTF,TGTGCCAGCAGCGACAATACCGGGGGGTACGGCTACACCTTC